This T cell receptor (beta chain) appears in the sequencing data of a study of cytotoxic CD8 clonotypes in ibrutinib-treated CLL. Study overall: Partial responders around 24, complete 2; about twelve progressed and about 15 stayed in remission by median approximately 64 months. Response samples came after a median around twelve months of treatment, range 6 to 36.

Findings and limits, study-wide: Baseline-level clonality went beyond age-matched healthy donors and moved in step with circulating CD8+ T-cell counts.

Concerning this clone: Its antigen is as yet unknown.

Using immunoSEQ multiplex PCR, the repertoire was profiled, and TCRdb retains in-frame clones only, with some absent. In the table there are around 310,000 clones, roughly 85% of which are singletons. Per germline, CDR1 MDHEN and CDR2 SYDVKM. The CDR3 loop spans 15 amino acids. V lost 5 bases to trimming and J lost 2 bases; unmatched junction nucleotides: 5. V is TRBV28 and J is TRBJ1-3; 8 nucleotides line up with TRBD1. The sample here was PBMCs, taken before ibrutinib treatment. The receptor's source is a human donor with chronic lymphocytic leukemia. Here the CDR3 reads CASSRPDRAGNTIYF. CDR3 nucleotides: TGTGCCAGCAGTCGACCGGACAGGGCTGGAAACACCATATATTTT.